The present TCR beta chain was sequenced within a study of shared clonotypes between healthy human individuals. At the level of the study: CD4 naive and CD4 memory each took three plates per donor, while CD8 naive took two and CD8 memory one.

CD45RO-negative cells were positively selected for CCR7, leaving out terminally differentiated effector memory CD45RA+ cells. This CDR3 is 14 amino acids long. V shed 0 bases and J 6 bases; nucleotides not matched to a gene: 5. Germline assignment: CDR1 LNHNV and CDR2 YYDKDF (reference sequence). Overall study findings and caveats: At large depth, rarefaction still showed sorted-subset sequencing to be incomplete. Of the naive CD4 clonotypes, around 4.8% were shared across a handful of donors.

Note on this clone: No antigen is known for it.

Assay runs were performed at deep level. Profiling relied on immunoSEQ multiplex PCR, and the TCRdb table lists in-frame clones only, not all of them. The sample shows about 2 million clones, roughly 95% of them seen only once. The receptor's source is a man aged 18-30 years in good health. Sequenced sample: naive CD8+ T cells sorted from blood. The genes are TRBV15 and TRBJ2-7, with 7 bases fitting TRBD1. CDR3 nucleotide sequence: TGTGCCACCAGCAGAGATCAAGGGGGCGGCGAGCAGTACTTC. Translation: CATSRDQGGGEQYF.